The rows below give T cell receptor beta chains drawn from one sample of a study of cytotoxic CD8 clonotypes in ibrutinib-treated CLL. Assay: immunoSEQ multiplex PCR; the TCRdb copy retains only in-frame clones and omits some. The sample has 130,000 or so clones; approximately 83% are singletons. The sample consisted of PBMCs, taken after 24 months of ibrutinib treatment. The receptors were gathered from a human donor with chronic lymphocytic leukemia. Each CDR3 is given with its conserved first and last residue. A D gene is named only where the DNA matches it firmly. The listing skips clone size in some rows; elsewhere it reads once, few, many or a size class.

>TRBV20-1|-|TRBJ2-3|-
TGCAGTGCGCGCGGAGATACGCAGTATTTT
CSARGDTQYF
>TRBV30|-|TRBJ1-2|TRBD1
TGTGCCCGGAGCTACAGGGGTGGCTACACCTTC
CARSYRGGYTF
>TRBV28|few|TRBJ2-7|-
TGTGCCCCGACCAGCTCCTACGAGCAGTACTTC
CAPTSSYEQYF
>TRBV4-3|-|TRBJ1-2|TRBD1
TGCGCCAGCAGCCAAGGGACAGGGCCTACCAACTATGGCTACACCTTC
CASSQGTGPTNYGYTF
>TRBV28|-|TRBJ1-5|-
TGTGCCAGCACCAATAAACAGGTGGTTCGGCCCCAGCATTTT
CASTNKQVVRPQHF
>TRBV5-6|-|TRBJ2-5|-
TGTGCCAGCAGCCAGATGAGGGCGGCAGACCCTCAAGAGACCCAGTACTTC
CASSQMRAADPQETQYF
>TRBV2|-|TRBJ1-3|-
TGTGCCAGCAGTGTGGGACAAGGGACTGGAAACACCATATATTTT
CASSVGQGTGNTIYF
>TRBV19|-|TRBJ1-4|-
TGTGCCAGTAGTATAAGGCCGAGGGAAAAACTGTTTTTT
CASSIRPREKLFF
>TRBV28|-|TRBJ1-2|-
TGTGCCAGCAGTGCTGGGGGCGGTGAAAACTATGGCTACACCTTC
CASSAGGGENYGYTF
>TRBV21-1|-|TRBJ1-2|-
TGTGCCAGCAGCAAAGATTTCAGTTCTAACTATGGCTACACCTTC
CASSKDFSSNYGYTF
>TRBV19|-|TRBJ2-2|-
TGTGCCAGTAGTCCCCCAAACAGGGCCGGGGAGCTGTTTTTT
CASSPPNRAGELFF
>TRBV27|-|TRBJ2-7|-
TGTGCCAGCAGTGAGCGTTCTACCGCCTACGAGCAGTACTTC
CASSERSTAYEQYF
>TRBV2|-|TRBJ1-5|TRBD1
TGTGCCAGCCAACTGGACAGGGGGAACTATCAGCCCCAGCATTTT
CASQLDRGNYQPQHF
>TRBV18|-|TRBJ2-7|-
TGTGCCAGCTCACCATCCGTCACCTACGAGCAGTACTTC
CASSPSVTYEQYF
>TRBV4-1|-|TRBJ1-2|-
TGCGCCAGCAGCCAACGGGACACTATCCTCTATGGCTACACCTTC
CASSQRDTILYGYTF
>TRBV27|-|TRBJ2-1|-
TGTGCCAGCAGTGCCATTGGTAATGAGCAGTTCTTC
CASSAIGNEQFF
>TRBV9|-|TRBJ1-2|-
TGTGCCAGCAGCCCCACAGGGATCCCTAACTATGGCTACACCTTC
CASSPTGIPNYGYTF
>TRBV27|-|TRBJ1-5|-
TGTGCCAGCAGTTTATGGGGGCGAGGAAAAGGAGCTTCCAATCAGCCCCAGCATTTT
CASSLWGRGKGASNQPQHF
>TRBV28|-|TRBJ1-2|-
TGTGCCAGCAGTACCCCTATGGATGTAAACGGGTTGTATGGCTACACCTTC
CASSTPMDVNGLYGYTF
>TRBV28|-|TRBJ1-3|-
TGTGCCAGCAGTCGCAGGGACGGAAGAAACACCATATATTTT
CASSRRDGRNTIYF
>TRBV9|-|TRBJ1-1|-
TGTGCCAGCAGCTTCGAGGGACATCTGAACACTGAAGCTTTCTTT
CASSFEGHLNTEAFF
>TRBV29-1|-|TRBJ2-7|-
TGCAGCGTTGGAGCCGCCGCCTACGAGCAGTACTTC
CSVGAAAYEQYF
>TRBV9|few|TRBJ2-5|TRBD2
TGTGCCAGCAGCCTTGGAGCGGGGGGGCCGGAGACCCAGTACTTC
CASSLGAGGPETQYF
>TRBV29-1|-|TRBJ2-7|-
TGCAGCGTTGCGGGACGGCTTCTGAAAGGGTACGAGCAGTACTTC
CSVAGRLLKGYEQYF
>TRBV9|-|TRBJ1-3|-
TGTGCCAGCAGCGTAGCGGTCTCTGGAAACACCATATATTTT
CASSVAVSGNTIYF
>TRBV6-1|-|TRBJ2-6|-
TGTGCCAGCAGTGAAGATGGAACGGCCTCTGGGGCCAACGTCCTGACTTTC
CASSEDGTASGANVLTF
>TRBV7-9|-|TRBJ2-7|-
TGTGCCAGCAGCTTCGGTAGGTCAGAGGCGGACGAGCAGTACTTC
CASSFGRSEADEQYF
>TRBV28|once|TRBJ2-3|TRBD1
TGTGCCAGCAGTTCCACTTCGACAGGGGGCTACCCAGATACGCAGTATTTT
CASSSTSTGGYPDTQYF
>TRBV9|-|TRBJ2-2|-
TGTGCCAGCAGCGTAGAATCCCTAGGGGAGCTGTTTTTT
CASSVESLGELFF
>TRBV7-9|-|TRBJ1-4|-
TGTGCCAGCAGCAAGCTTACGGGGGCAACTAATGAAAAACTGTTTTTT
CASSKLTGATNEKLFF
>TRBV2|-|TRBJ2-1|-
TGTGCCAGGTCAGCAATCTCCTACAATGAGCAGTTCTTC
CARSAISYNEQFF
>TRBV28|-|TRBJ1-2|-
TGTGCCAGCACCTCGGGGGGATTTGGCTACACCTTC
CASTSGGFGYTF
>TRBV6-1|-|TRBJ1-3|-
TGTGCCAGCACTGCCTCAGCCTCTGGAAACACCATATATTTT
CASTASASGNTIYF
>TRBV5-6|-|TRBJ2-5|TRBD1
TGTGCCAGCAAGGGGACAGCACAAGAGACCCAGTACTTC
CASKGTAQETQYF
>TRBV18|-|TRBJ1-5|-
TGTGCCAGCTCACCAATGCCTCAGCCCCAGCATTTT
CASSPMPQPQHF
>TRBV29-1|-|TRBJ1-1|TRBD1
TGCAGCGTTGTAAGTACAGGGGGAAACACTGAAGCTTTCTTT
CSVVSTGGNTEAFF
>TRBV28|once|TRBJ2-1|-
TGTGCCAGCAGTTTTTTTCGGGGGACGCACAATGAGCAGTTCTTC
CASSFFRGTHNEQFF
>TRBV11-3|once|TRBJ2-7|TRBD1
TGTGCCAGCAGCTTAGAAGGGACAGGGCCCTACGAGCAGTACTTC
CASSLEGTGPYEQYF
>TRBV28|-|TRBJ1-2|-
TGTGCCAGCAGTACCAGCGAGGTGATTAACTATGGCTACACCTTC
CASSTSEVINYGYTF
>TRBV28|once|TRBJ1-6|-
TGTGCCAGCACCGGCAATTATAATTCACCCCTCCACTTT
CASTGNYNSPLHF
>TRBV27|-|TRBJ1-3|-
TGTGCCAGCAGACGCGTGGGGGGCGAAGGTAACACCATATATTTT
CASRRVGGEGNTIYF
>TRBV6-1|-|TRBJ2-3|-
TGTGCCAGCAGTGAATTGGCGGGGCGCACAGATACGCAGTATTTT
CASSELAGRTDTQYF
>TRBV9|-|TRBJ2-3|TRBD1
TGTGCCAGCAGCGTCCTGACAGGGGGTCTTGGAGATACGCAGTATTTT
CASSVLTGGLGDTQYF
>TRBV19|-|TRBJ2-3|-
TGTGCCAGCGGGTCGGGCCGGGGCGGGTTCACAGATACGCAGTATTTT
CASGSGRGGFTDTQYF